A single sample gave rise to the 3 T cell receptor beta chains below, sequenced in a study of blood T cell repertoires in COVID-19. Libraries were prepared by immunoSEQ multiplex PCR; TCRdb keeps only in-frame clonotypes and omits some of them. This sample carries over 200,000 clones, approximately 84% of them seen once, and the ten largest clones take approximately 16%. Sequenced: PBMCs or T cells enriched from blood (not recorded which). Receptors were obtained from a middle-aged man who had recovered from COVID-19.

V and J are TRBV9 and TRBJ2-1, with TRBD1 identical over 10 bases. The V segment lost 4 bases and the J segment 6 bases; nucleotides outside the gene matches: 7. Germline V gene lookup returns CDR1 SGDLS and CDR2 YYNGEE. The CDR3 has 15 amino acids. The CDR3 nucleotides read TGTGCCAGCAGCTTCCGGGACAGGGGCCCCAATGAGCAGTTCTTC. Its protein product is CASSFRDRGPNEQFF.

The chain links TRBV3-1 (or the pseudogene TRBV3-2) to TRBJ2-5; D is ambiguous. Trimming cost V 2 bases and J 3 bases, with 13 bases left between them. This CDR3 is built from 15 residues. In germline, CDR1 is LGHDT, CDR2 YNNKEL (reference sequence). The CDR3 DNA sequence: TGTGCCAGCAGCCAACCAACCGTGCGAGAAGAGACCCAGTACTTC. As protein: CASSQPTVREETQYF.

The chain joins TRBV19 to TRBJ1-1, with 9 bases identical to TRBD1. The V segment lost 7 bases and the J segment 3 bases; nucleotides outside the gene matches: 9. The CDR3 is made up of 15 amino acids. CDR1 and CDR2 (germline): LNHDA, SQIVND (reference sequence). The CDR3 protein is CASNPRDRVDTEAFF. CDR3 sequence (DNA): TGTGCCAGTAACCCTAGGGACAGGGTCGACACTGAAGCTTTCTTT. Using reference TRBV19 and TRBJ1-1 for the parts outside the CDR3, the full variable domain is DGGITQSPKYLFRKEGQNVTLSCEQNLNHDAMYWYRQDPGQGLRLIYYSQIVNDFQKGDIAEGYSVSREKKESFPLTVTSAQKNPTAFYLCASNPRDRVDTEAFFGQGTRLTVV.